The clone carrying this TCR beta chain was seen repeatedly, ten times or more. Trimming removed 5 bases at V and 1 base at J, with 13 bases between. The CDR3 spans 16 residues. CDR1 is SGHRS and CDR2 is YFSETQ in the germline V gene. Measured with immunoSEQ multiplex PCR; TCRdb has only the in-frame clones, and not every one. The sample lists under 100,000 clones; around 85% were seen once. These data belong to a study of blood T cell repertoires in COVID-19. The sample consisted of peripheral blood. The receptor was derived from an elderly man with active or convalescent COVID-19. The rearrangement joins TRBV5-1 to TRBJ2-6; TRBD1 is a possible D gene (5 bases). In nucleotides, the CDR3 is TGCGCCAGCAGTGAGACAGCTATATCTGGGGCCAACGTCCTGACTTTC. Its protein product is CASSETAISGANVLTF.